What follows are 26 T cell receptor beta chains derived from one specimen sequenced in a study of T cells in localized non-small cell lung cancer (dated by TCRdb to the early 2020s). Libraries came from the immunoSEQ multiplex PCR assay. TCRdb's version of the immuneACCESS table is confined to in-frame rearrangements and falls short of the full clone set. An unresolved V gene accounts for under half of the shortfall where checked; the remainder is of unknown origin. This sample gives over 25,000 clones in total; about four fifths of them show up just once. The ten largest clones take up about 16% of the sample. The sample was peripheral blood, taken before any cancer treatment. The receptors here all came from a male donor older than 55 with stage III squamous cell lung carcinoma.

The chain combines TRBV6-5 with TRBJ1-5, with TRBD1 matching 8 bases. V trimming: 4 bases; J trimming: 4 bases; junction bases outside the gene matches: 9. CDR3 size: 16 residues. In germline, CDR1 is MNHEY, CDR2 SVGAGI. This CDR3 reads CASSSDYTGGNQPQHF. CDR3 DNA sequence: TGTGCCAGCAGTTCAGATTACACAGGGGGAAATCAGCCCCAGCATTTT.

V and J are TRBV6-5 and TRBJ2-3; 8 nucleotides agree with TRBD2. Germline V gene lookup returns CDR1 MNHEY and CDR2 SVGAGI. CDR3 size: 15 residues. Trimming took 4 bases from V and 5 from J; bases not matched to a gene: 8. The CDR3 loop is CASSLSYGGGDTQYF. The CDR3 nucleotides read TGTGCCAGCAGTTTATCCTACGGGGGGGGAGATACGCAGTATTTT.

The rearrangement links TRBV11-2 to TRBJ1-4; TRBD1 matches 8 bases. There are 13 residues in the CDR3. After removal of 5 bases from V and 5 bases from J, the junction contained 1 base not matched to a gene. Germline values: CDR1 SGHAT, CDR2 FQNNGV. The DNA for the CDR3 is TGTGCCAGCAGCAGGACAGGGAATGAAAAACTGTTTTTT. This sequence encodes CASSRTGNEKLFF.

V gene TRBV5-4 combines with J gene TRBJ2-5, with TRBD1 matching over 8 bases. V was pared by 2 bases and J by 5 bases, with 5 bases of the junction left unmatched. This CDR3 is built from 14 residues. Germline CDR1 is SGHNT and CDR2 is YYREEE (reference sequence). The CDR3 DNA reads as TGTGCCAGCAGCTTAAACAGGGGGAGGGAGACCCAGTACTTC. The encoded protein is CASSLNRGRETQYF.

The chain joins TRBV18 to TRBJ2-5, with 11 bases aligning to TRBD2. With 4 bases clipped from V and 2 bases from J, the junction kept 3 bases outside the gene matches. CDR1 is KGHSH, CDR2 LQKENI, per germline. The CDR3 runs to 15 residues. The CDR3, as DNA: TGTGCCAGCTCACTGGGGACTAGCGGACAAGAGACCCAGTACTTC. This gives the protein CASSLGTSGQETQYF.

This chain uses TRBV6-1 with TRBJ2-1; TRBD1 agrees at 9 bases. Germline values: CDR1 MNHNS, CDR2 SASEGT. This CDR3 contains 15 residues. The trim removed 1 base at V and 6 bases at J, leaving 4 bases unmatched. CDR3 nucleotide sequence: TGTGCCAGCAGTGAAGTGGGACAGGGAACCAATGAGCAGTTCTTC. This sequence encodes CASSEVGQGTNEQFF.

The chain joins TRBV19 to TRBJ2-1, with D tentatively TRBD1 (5 bases). CDR1 and CDR2 (germline): LNHDA, SQIVND (reference sequence). V dropped 7 bases and J dropped 2 bases, with 12 bases sitting between them. The CDR3 has 14 residues. CDR3 sequence reads: CASNNGAPYNEQFF. DNA for the CDR3: TGTGCCAGTAACAATGGGGCCCCCTACAATGAGCAGTTCTTC.

V and J are TRBV5-1 and TRBJ2-7; a weak D match, TRBD2 (6 bases). V lost 0 bases and J 3 bases, leaving 19 bases between the germline ends. This CDR3 has 17 amino acids. CDR1 and CDR2 from the germline V gene are SGHRS and YFSETQ. Written as DNA, the CDR3 is TGCGCCAGCAGCTTGGGCCGGGACTCCCAGGACTACTACGAGCAGTACTTC. Amino acid sequence: CASSLGRDSQDYYEQYF.

This chain links TRBV4-3 with TRBJ2-6; the D is unclear. The germline V and J ends were trimmed by 3 bases and 2 bases, with 11 bases remaining between them. CDR1 LGHNA and CDR2 YSLEER come from the germline V gene. The CDR3 is 16 residues long. DNA for the CDR3: TGCGCCAGCAGCCAGATTTGGGGAACTGGGGCCAACGTCCTGACTTTC. It translates to CASSQIWGTGANVLTF.

This clone has only a few counts. The rearrangement uses TRBV5-4 and TRBJ2-3, with 7 bases identical to TRBD1. J lost 1 base, V lost 6 bases, and 5 bases had no gene match. The CDR3 runs 14 residues. Germline CDR1 reads SGHNT; CDR2 reads YYREEE (reference sequence). In nucleotides, the CDR3 is TGTGCCAGCACCCCCGGACAGGGCACAGATACGCAGTATTTT. Its translation: CASTPGQGTDTQYF. The entire variable domain, with the rest obtained from reference TRBV5-4 and TRBJ2-3, is as follows: ETGVTQSPTHLIKTRGQQVTLRCSSQSGHNTVSWYQQALGQGPQFIFQYYREEENGRGNFPPRFSGLQFPNYSSELNVNALELDDSALYLCASTPGQGTDTQYFGPGTRLTVL.

V is TRBV7-6 and J is TRBJ2-2; D ambiguous. V was clipped by 3 bases and J by 6 bases, with 11 bases between them. The length of the CDR3 is 14 residues. CDR1 is SGHVS and CDR2 is FNYEAQ in the germline V gene. The CDR3, as DNA: TGTGCCAGCAGCTTCAACACCGGACCCGGGGAGCTGTTTTTT. Its translation is CASSFNTGPGELFF.

This clone was detected only once. The CDR3: CASSYSLQGGTTQYF. DNA for the CDR3: TGTGCCAGCAGTTACTCCCTACAGGGAGGGACGACCCAGTACTTC. The chain has TRBV6-6 and TRBJ2-5, with a tentative D call TRBD2 (7 bases). There are 15 residues in the CDR3. The V end was cut by 0 bases, the J end by 7 bases, with 15 bases between. Germline V gives CDR1 MNHNY, CDR2 SVGAGI (reference sequence).

V and J are TRBV14 and TRBJ1-5; the D is unclear. V was clipped by 3 bases and J by 2 bases, with 8 bases between them. This CDR3 is 14 amino acids long. CDR1 and CDR2 from the germline V gene are SGHDN and FVKESK. CDR3 in DNA: TGTGCCAGCAGCCATGAGGGCCGCAATCAGCCCCAGCATTTT. It is translated as CASSHEGRNQPQHF.

The CDR3 sequence is CASSLGLAGYNEQFF. CDR3 coding DNA: TGTGCCAGCAGTTTAGGGCTAGCGGGTTACAATGAGCAGTTCTTC. The rearrangement links TRBV27 to TRBJ2-1; TRBD2 aligns across 8 bases. CDR1 and CDR2 from the germline V gene are MNHEY and SMNVEV (reference sequence). Unmatched junction bases numbered 4, after V lost 2 bases and J lost 4 bases. CDR3 length: 15 amino acids.

The chain recombines TRBV5-1 with TRBJ2-6; D is undetermined. CDR1 and CDR2 (germline): SGHRS, YFSETQ. The V and J ends lost 0 bases and 2 bases respectively, with 6 bases between them. The CDR3 is made up of 15 amino acids. The CDR3 region is CASSLDITGANVLTF. DNA of the CDR3: TGCGCCAGCAGCTTGGATATAACTGGGGCCAACGTCCTGACTTTC. Complete variable domain (other parts from reference TRBV5-1 and TRBJ2-6): KAGVTQTPRYLIKTRGQQVTLSCSPISGHRSVSWYQQTPGQGLQFLFEYFSETQRNKGNFPGRFSGRQFSNSRSEMNVSTLELGDSALYLCASSLDITGANVLTFGAGSRLTVL.

This chain connects TRBV19 to TRBJ2-5; D is perhaps TRBD1 or TRBD2 (6 bases each). Trimming left V 7 bases short and J 5 bases short, with 17 bases between. CDR3 length equals 14 residues. Germline V lookup: CDR1 LNHDA, CDR2 SQIVND (reference sequence). The CDR3 DNA reads as TGTGCCAGTACGGTCTCGGGGGCCCAGGAGACCCAGTACTTC. Amino acid sequence: CASTVSGAQETQYF.

This clone was counted between two and nine times. This chain joins TRBV19 and TRBJ2-5, with D perhaps TRBD2 (6 bases). There are 14 residues in the CDR3. Trimming removed 3 bases from V and 5 bases from J, with 13 bases in between. Germline V lookup: CDR1 LNHDA, CDR2 SQIVND (reference sequence). The DNA of the CDR3 is TGTGCCAGTAGTATTTTGGAGGGCGCGGAGACCCAGTACTTC. Its protein is CASSILEGAETQYF.

This chain uses TRBV7-7 with TRBJ2-2; D is tentatively TRBD1 or TRBD2 (5 bases each). The CDR3 length is 15 residues. Germline V gene data show CDR1 as SSHAT and CDR2 as FNYEAQ (reference sequence). V gave up 9 bases and J gave up 4 bases, with 18 bases separating them. The CDR3 DNA follows: TGTGCCAGTACGGCAGGTCTCGGGGCCACCGGGGAGCTGTTTTTT. This translates into CASTAGLGATGELFF.

The CDR3 DNA sequence: TGTGCCAGCAGGGGGGACACAGACAATCAGCCCCAGCATTTT. Protein sequence: CASRGDTDNQPQHF. The chain carries TRBV7-9 and TRBJ1-5, with D perhaps TRBD1 (6 bases). Germline lookup yields CDR1 SEHNR and CDR2 FQNEAQ (reference sequence). V was shortened by 6 bases and J by 3 bases, with 12 bases between the two germline ends. The CDR3 length is 14 residues. Filled out from reference TRBV7-9 and TRBJ1-5, the complete variable domain reads DTGVSQNPRHKITKRGQNVTFRCDPISEHNRLYWYRQTLGQGPEFLTYFQNEAQLEKSRLLSDRFSAERPKGSFSTLEIQRTEQGDSAMYLCASRGDTDNQPQHFGDGTRLSIL.

The V and J genes are TRBV20-1 and TRBJ1-2, with D possibly being TRBD1 (5 bases). The CDR3 loop spans 11 amino acids. The germline V gene encodes CDR1 DFQATT and CDR2 SNEGSKA (reference sequence). Here the CDR3 reads CGAGTSYGYTF. The CDR3, as DNA: TGCGGAGCCGGGACTTCCTATGGCTACACCTTC.

The rearrangement joins TRBV5-1 to TRBJ1-3; the match to TRBD1 covers 7 bases. Germline CDR1 SGHRS, CDR2 YFSETQ. The CDR3 consists of 15 residues. The V and J ends lost 4 bases and 4 bases, in that order; junction bases with no gene match: 8. The CDR3 region has the DNA TGCGCCAGCAGCCCTACGACAGGGACGGGAAACACCATATATTTT. Amino acid sequence: CASSPTTGTGNTIYF.

The V call is TRBV5-4, the J call TRBJ2-1; 7 bases fit TRBD2. The CDR3 is 15 amino acids. Germline V gene lookup returns CDR1 SGHNT and CDR2 YYREEE (reference sequence). The V gene end was trimmed by 0 bases and the J gene end by 7 bases; junction bases not matched to a gene: 7. As DNA, the CDR3 is TGTGCCAGCAGCTTGGAAGGCGGGAGAGGAAATGAGCAGTTCTTC. The encoded protein is CASSLEGGRGNEQFF.

The rearrangement uses TRBV5-1 and TRBJ2-7; 8 positions match TRBD1. Looked up from germline, CDR1 is SGHRS and CDR2 is YFSETQ. V shed 1 base, J shed 6 bases, and the junction held 0 bases outside the gene matches. The CDR3 is made up of 12 amino acids. For the CDR3, the DNA is TGCGCCAGCAGCTTGCAGGGGGCCGAGCAGTACTTC. This translates into CASSLQGAEQYF.

The chain is built from TRBV2 and TRBJ2-3; possible D gene TRBD1, 6 bases. In germline, CDR1 is SNHLY, CDR2 FYNNEI. The CDR3 is 15 amino acids. V lost 5 bases and J 0 bases, leaving 12 bases between the germline ends. The CDR3 DNA sequence: TGTGCCAGCAGTTACCAGGGGCCTAGCACAGATACGCAGTATTTT. Encoded protein: CASSYQGPSTDTQYF.

This chain uses TRBV28 with TRBJ2-3; the D gene is possibly TRBD2 (8 bases). The V gene's germline CDR1 is MDHEN and CDR2 SYDVKM. V shed 6 bases and J shed 8 bases, with 30 bases lying between them. The CDR3 sequence is 18 residues long. The CDR3 nucleotides are TGTGCCAGCAGACCCCCACAGGGGATTGGGAGCGGGAGTGGTACGCAGTATTTT. It yields the protein CASRPPQGIGSGSGTQYF.

V and J are TRBV6-5 and TRBJ2-7; D perhaps matches TRBD2 (6 bases). Between the trimmed V and J ends, which lost 0 bases and 4 bases, there was a span of 10 bases. The CDR3 length is 14 residues. Germline V gene sequence: CDR1 MNHEY, CDR2 SVGAGI. In DNA, the CDR3 is TGTGCCAGCAGTTACTCGATTCGGGGGTACGAGCAGTACTTC. Encoded protein: CASSYSIRGYEQYF.